One and the same sample provided the 30 T cell receptor beta chains below, sequenced in a study of cytomegalovirus exposure and HLA in healthy donors. Use of 60 Vbeta and 13 Jbeta primers characterized the PCR. Profiling relied on immunoSEQ multiplex PCR, and the TCRdb table lists in-frame clones only, not all of them. The table includes around 99,000 clones, roughly 80% detected once. Sequencing input: PBMCs. All receptors derive from a man aged 25 to 40 in good health and CMV-seropositive.

This clone showed up just once. This chain links TRBV18 with TRBJ1-1; D ambiguous. CDR1 KGHSH and CDR2 LQKENI come from the germline V gene. Deletions cut 5 bases from V and 6 bases from J, with 16 bases between. The CDR3 length is 14 residues. The CDR3 DNA sequence: TGTGCCAGCTCAATGAGGGCCCGTGAGGCTGAAGCTTTCTTT. Protein product: CASSMRAREAEAFF.

This clone was counted once. The rearrangement links TRBV6-1 to TRBJ2-7; 8 bases fit TRBD1. The CDR3 is 15 amino acids. The junction had 11 bases not matched to a gene; V was cut back by 7 bases and J by 3 bases. The germline CDR1 and CDR2 sequences are MNHNS and SASEGT. In nucleotides, the CDR3 is TGTGCCAGCAAAAAGGACAGGGCCCTTCTCTACGAGCAGTACTTC. Translating it yields CASKKDRALLYEQYF.

The chain has TRBV9 and TRBJ1-6; D gene unclear. Germline CDR1 reads SGDLS; CDR2 reads YYNGEE. Trimming took off 0 bases at V and 0 bases at J, with 10 bases between the two ends. This CDR3 is built from 17 residues. Here the CDR3 reads CASSVGPLSSYNSPLHF. CDR3 nucleotides: TGTGCCAGCAGCGTAGGTCCCCTGAGCTCCTATAATTCACCCCTCCACTTT.

Turning to this clone: Distinct nucleotide sequences in the sample also encode this CDR3. The chain uses TRBV5-1 and TRBJ1-1, with 8 bases lining up with TRBD1. The CDR3 runs to 14 residues. V was pared by 4 bases and J by 6 bases, with 8 bases of the junction left unmatched. Germline CDR1 reads SGHRS; CDR2 reads YFSETQ. In DNA form, the CDR3 reads TGCGCCAGCAGCCCTCAACAGGGGGGCCCTGAAGCTTTCTTT. Amino acids: CASSPQQGGPEAFF.

The rearrangement uses TRBV5-1 and TRBJ1-6; a weak D match, TRBD1 (6 bases). The V gene's germline CDR1 is SGHRS and CDR2 YFSETQ. The length of the CDR3 is 19 residues. V lost 4 bases and J lost 6, with 26 bases in between. The CDR3 coding sequence is TGCGCCAGCAGCCCCAACCTGGGGGCAGGGGCCGCCTCTAATTCACCCCTCCACTTT. Its translation is CASSPNLGAGAASNSPLHF.

The chain employs TRBV2 and TRBJ2-7; weak D call: TRBD2 (7 bases). With 5 bases removed from V and 4 bases from J, the gap between germline ends came to 15 bases. CDR3 size: 14 residues. Germline V CDR1 and CDR2: SNHLY, FYNNEI. The CDR3 region has the DNA TGTGCCAGCAGTCCCGGAGGGGGGGAGTACGAGCAGTACTTC. This translates into CASSPGGGEYEQYF.

The chain employs TRBV7-9 and TRBJ1-5, with 9 bases identical to TRBD1. V lost 7 bases and J lost 4; bases outside the gene matches: 5. The CDR3 contains 14 residues. Germline CDR1 and CDR2: SEHNR and FQNEAQ (reference sequence). The CDR3 DNA follows: TGTGCCAGCACCCCCGGGACAGGGAATCAGCCCCAGCATTTT. This encodes CASTPGTGNQPQHF.

V usage is TRBV19 and J usage is TRBJ1-6; the D gene is possibly TRBD1 (5 bases). V gave up 5 bases and J gave up 9 bases, with 20 bases separating them. Germline assignment: CDR1 LNHDA and CDR2 SQIVND (reference sequence). The CDR3 length is 16 residues. DNA for the CDR3: TGTGCCAGTAGTTCCCAATCCAACAGGTTAAGTTCACCCCTCCACTTT. Amino acids: CASSSQSNRLSSPLHF.

This rearrangement joins TRBV5-4 to TRBJ2-1, with TRBD1 matching 9 bases. The J segment lost 6 bases and the V segment lost 0 bases, leaving 4 bases of the junction unmatched. The germline V gene has CDR1 SGHNT and CDR2 YYREEE (reference sequence). This CDR3 region has 15 residues. The CDR3 sequence is CASSLGDRESNEQFF. DNA of the CDR3: TGTGCCAGCAGCTTGGGGGACAGGGAGAGCAATGAGCAGTTCTTC.

V usage is TRBV6-5 and J usage is TRBJ2-5, with D possibly TRBD2 on 6 matching bases. CDR1 is MNHEY and CDR2 is SVGAGI in the germline V gene. The V end lost 4 bases, the J end lost 10 bases, and 16 bases lay between the germline ends. The CDR3 is made up of 13 amino acids. CDR3 nucleotide sequence: TGTGCCAGCAGTTCTCCGGGGGAGCTAGGCCAGTACTTC. Amino acids: CASSSPGELGQYF.

V and J are TRBV5-6 and TRBJ1-1, with D uncertain. With 1 base removed from V and 4 bases from J, the gap between germline ends came to 17 bases. The CDR3 runs to 16 residues. Germline CDR1 reads SGHDT; CDR2 reads YYEEEE. The CDR3 DNA is TGTGCCAGCAGCTTGATCCTACGTGGGGAGGGCACTGAAGCTTTCTTT. This translates into CASSLILRGEGTEAFF. The variable domain in full, completed from reference TRBV5-6 and TRBJ1-1, reads DAGVTQSPTHLIKTRGQQVTLRCSPKSGHDTVSWYQQALGQGPQFIFQYYEEEERQRGNFPDRFSGHQFPNYSSELNVNALLLGDSALYLCASSLILRGEGTEAFFGQGTRLTVV.

The chain joins TRBV5-1 to TRBJ1-6; D might be TRBD1 (6 bases). CDR1 is SGHRS, CDR2 YFSETQ, per germline. CDR3 size: 15 residues. V lost 5 bases to trimming and J lost 2 bases, with 11 bases between them. The CDR3 DNA reads as TGCGCCAGCAGTCTGGGGGACACCTATAATTCACCCCTCCACTTT. Protein: CASSLGDTYNSPLHF.

This clone was detected only a few times. The V gene is TRBV5-1, the J gene TRBJ2-1; TRBD2 matches at 9 bases. Germline CDR1 is SGHRS and CDR2 is YFSETQ. This CDR3 is 15 amino acids long. V lost 1 base and J lost 6; bases outside the gene matches: 5. The CDR3 coding sequence is TGCGCCAGCAGCTTGATGAGCGGGAGGACCAATGAGCAGTTCTTC. Its protein product is CASSLMSGRTNEQFF.

CDR3 bases: TGTGCCAGCAGCTACGACAGATTACAGCCCCAGCATTTT. Translation gives CASSYDRLQPQHF. The rearrangement uses TRBV7-9 and TRBJ1-5; weak D call: TRBD1 (5 bases). Trimming took off 4 bases at V and 7 bases at J, with 11 bases between the two ends. CDR3 length: 13 amino acids. CDR1 SEHNR and CDR2 FQNEAQ come from the germline V gene (reference sequence).

J is TRBJ1-1 and V is TRBV6-1, with 7 positions matching TRBD1. Trimming cost V 7 bases and J 8 bases; bases outside gene matches: 13. The CDR3 runs 14 residues. Germline-derived CDR1 and CDR2 are MNHNS and SASEGT. This chain's CDR3 is CASTPTGSGTEAFF. CDR3 sequence (DNA): TGTGCCAGCACCCCGACAGGGTCTGGCACCGAAGCTTTCTTT.

The V call is TRBV2, the J call TRBJ1-1, with D hard to call. Trimming took off 7 bases at V and 0 bases at J, with 15 bases between the two ends. This CDR3 has 15 amino acids. Germline assignment: CDR1 SNHLY and CDR2 FYNNEI. CDR3 sequence: CASTLQADMNTEAFF. As DNA, the CDR3 is TGTGCCAGCACCCTTCAGGCAGACATGAACACTGAAGCTTTCTTT.

The genes are TRBV9 and TRBJ2-6, with 7 bases matching TRBD1. CDR1 is SGDLS, CDR2 YYNGEE, per germline. The junction had 12 bases not matched to a gene; V was cut back by 4 bases and J by 8 bases. CDR3 length: 16 amino acids. CDR3 protein: CASSQPYTGESNVLTF. For the CDR3, the DNA is TGTGCCAGCAGCCAACCCTACACAGGGGAGTCCAACGTCCTGACTTTC.

This clone was found a few times. V and J are TRBV7-9 and TRBJ1-2, with unresolved D. The CDR3 contains 14 residues. Germline V gives CDR1 SEHNR, CDR2 FQNEAQ (reference sequence). V was clipped by 1 base and J by 7 bases, with 13 bases between them. The DNA of the CDR3 is TGTGCCAGCAGCTTAGGGACTTTCGAGTCTGGCTACACCTTC. It codes for CASSLGTFESGYTF.

As DNA, the CDR3 is TGTGCCAGCAGGAGGGACAGGGCTCCCTATGGCTACACCTTC. This gives the protein CASRRDRAPYGYTF. The chain links TRBV2 to TRBJ1-2; 9 bases align to TRBD1. The CDR3 length is 14 residues. Germline V lookup: CDR1 SNHLY, CDR2 FYNNEI. Trimming removed 6 bases from V and 4 bases from J; junction bases left unmatched: 6.

The chain joins TRBV27 to TRBJ1-5; D gene ambiguous. V was trimmed by 3 bases and J by 3 bases, leaving 6 bases between them. The CDR3 contains 13 residues. CDR1 is MNHEY and CDR2 is SMNVEV in the germline V gene (reference sequence). The CDR3 sequence: CASSFGVNQPQHF. The CDR3 DNA reads TGTGCCAGCAGTTTCGGAGTCAATCAGCCCCAGCATTTT.

The chain is built from TRBV13 and TRBJ2-1; D remains ambiguous. The CDR3 totals 12 residues. Germline V gene data show CDR1 as PRHDT and CDR2 as FYEKMQ (reference sequence). Trimming took off 4 bases at V and 9 bases at J, with 10 bases between the two ends. The CDR3 DNA reads as TGTGCCAGCAGCTCCCTAGGCGGTGAGCAGTTCTTC. Protein sequence: CASSSLGGEQFF.

V gene TRBV27 combines with J gene TRBJ2-7; D perhaps matches TRBD2 (5 bases). CDR1 and CDR2 from the germline V gene are MNHEY and SMNVEV (reference sequence). Trimming took 2 bases from V and 2 from J, leaving 16 bases between them. The CDR3 length is 16 residues. CDR3 residues: CASSLPPRGGPYEQYF. The CDR3 DNA reads as TGTGCCAGCAGTTTACCCCCGCGAGGAGGTCCCTACGAGCAGTACTTC.

Here the CDR3 reads CASSLSGYVRETQYF. The CDR3 nucleotides are TGTGCCAGCAGCTTAAGTGGTTACGTGAGGGAGACCCAGTACTTC. The V call is TRBV7-9, the J call TRBJ2-5; D is unresolved. Trimming took 2 bases from V and 5 from J, leaving 15 bases between them. There are 15 residues in the CDR3. The germline V gene encodes CDR1 SEHNR and CDR2 FQNEAQ (reference sequence).

This chain joins TRBV19 and TRBJ1-2; D possibly corresponds to TRBD1 (6 bases). This CDR3 has 12 amino acids. The V and J ends lost 2 bases and 8 bases respectively, with 9 bases between them. Germline V gene lookup returns CDR1 LNHDA and CDR2 SQIVND (reference sequence). CDR3 amino acids: CASSIRGYGYTF. The CDR3 DNA is TGTGCCAGTAGTATAAGGGGGTACGGCTACACCTTC.

CDR3 coding DNA: TGTGCCAGTAGTCCTCTCGGCGGAACTAGCAATCAGCCCCAGCATTTT. It is translated as CASSPLGGTSNQPQHF. This chain joins TRBV19 and TRBJ1-5; D remains ambiguous. The V gene's germline CDR1 is LNHDA and CDR2 SQIVND (reference sequence). The CDR3 has 16 residues. The V and J ends lost 5 bases and 0 bases respectively, with 14 bases between them.

About this clone: At one of its ends the junction is not consistent with the germline gene, which may arise from a read error. The chain recombines TRBV27 with TRBJ2-6; D possibly corresponds to TRBD1 (5 bases). CDR1 is MNHEY and CDR2 is SMNVEV in the germline V gene (reference sequence). The CDR3 consists of 14 residues. The CDR3 nucleotides are TGTGCCAGCAGTTCTAACTCTGGGGCCAACGGCCTGACTTTC. Amino acids: CASSSNSGANGLTF.

The genes are TRBV2 and TRBJ2-2, with 12 bases identical to TRBD2. CDR3 length equals 20 residues. Germline V gene data show CDR1 as SNHLY and CDR2 as FYNNEI. Trimming removed 7 bases from V and 4 bases from J; junction bases left unmatched: 19. The CDR3 DNA is TGTGCCAGCAATAGCCCCCGGGCTAGCGGGGGGGCCGCGGGCACCGGGGAGCTGTTTTTT. It translates to CASNSPRASGGAAGTGELFF.

The CDR3 nucleotides are TGTGCCAGCAGCTTAGGGGGGACCGGGGGGCACACTGAAGCTTTCTTT. Protein product: CASSLGGTGGHTEAFF. V usage is TRBV13 and J usage is TRBJ1-1, with a possible D match to TRBD1 (6 bases). V lost 0 bases, J lost 3 bases, and 14 bases lay in between. Per the germline V gene, CDR1 is PRHDT and CDR2 is FYEKMQ (reference sequence). The CDR3 extends over 16 amino acids.

A single count supports this clone. The chain couples TRBV5-1 to TRBJ2-7; 11 nucleotides agree with TRBD2. Unmatched junction bases numbered 2, after V lost 2 bases and J lost 1 base. The CDR3 extends over 15 amino acids. In germline, CDR1 is SGHRS, CDR2 YFSETQ. The CDR3 reads CASSLRTSGSYEQYF. CDR3 DNA: TGCGCCAGCAGCTTACGGACTAGCGGGTCCTACGAGCAGTACTTC.

As regards this clone: Distinct nucleotide sequences in the sample also encode this CDR3. The V and J genes are TRBV2 and TRBJ2-7; 7 bases align to TRBD1. CDR3 size: 15 residues. Germline CDR1 reads SNHLY; CDR2 reads FYNNEI. V trimming: 3 bases; J trimming: 0 bases; junction bases outside the gene matches: 5. CDR3 nucleotides: TGTGCCAGCAGTGAGGGACAGCCGCCCTCCTACGAGCAGTACTTC. Translation: CASSEGQPPSYEQYF.